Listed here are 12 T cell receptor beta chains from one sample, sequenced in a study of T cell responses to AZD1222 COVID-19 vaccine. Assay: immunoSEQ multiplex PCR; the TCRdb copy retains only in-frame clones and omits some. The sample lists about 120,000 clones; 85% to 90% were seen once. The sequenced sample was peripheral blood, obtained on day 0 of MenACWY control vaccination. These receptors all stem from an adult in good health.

The CDR3 here is CASSRGTLYEQYF. In DNA form, the CDR3 reads TGTGCCAGCAGCCGAGGGACCCTCTACGAGCAGTACTTC. The genes are TRBV3-1 (or the pseudogene TRBV3-2) and TRBJ2-7, with D perhaps matching TRBD1 or TRBD2 (5 bases each). Germline-derived CDR1 and CDR2 are LGHDT and YNNKEL (reference sequence). V lost 4 bases, J lost 3 bases, and 10 bases lay in between. CDR3 size: 13 residues.

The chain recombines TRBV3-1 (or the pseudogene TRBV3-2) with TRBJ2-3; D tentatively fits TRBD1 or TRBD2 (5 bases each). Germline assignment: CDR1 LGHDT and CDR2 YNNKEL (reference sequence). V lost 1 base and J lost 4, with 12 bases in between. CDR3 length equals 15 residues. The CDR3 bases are TGTGCCAGCAGCCAAGTCACGGGACCGGCAGATACGCAGTATTTT. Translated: CASSQVTGPADTQYF.

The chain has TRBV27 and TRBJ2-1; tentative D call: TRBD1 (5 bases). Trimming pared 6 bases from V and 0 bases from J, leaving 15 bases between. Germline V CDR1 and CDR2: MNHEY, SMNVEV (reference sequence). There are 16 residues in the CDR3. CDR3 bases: TGTGCCAGCAGCAGCGACAGCTTTATCTCCTACAATGAGCAGTTCTTC. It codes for CASSSDSFISYNEQFF.

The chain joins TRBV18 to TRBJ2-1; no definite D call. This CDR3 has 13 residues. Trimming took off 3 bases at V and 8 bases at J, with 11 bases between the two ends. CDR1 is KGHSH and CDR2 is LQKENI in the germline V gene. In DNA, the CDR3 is TGTGCCAGCTCACCGTTCTCGGGCGATGAGCAGTTCTTC. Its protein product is CASSPFSGDEQFF.

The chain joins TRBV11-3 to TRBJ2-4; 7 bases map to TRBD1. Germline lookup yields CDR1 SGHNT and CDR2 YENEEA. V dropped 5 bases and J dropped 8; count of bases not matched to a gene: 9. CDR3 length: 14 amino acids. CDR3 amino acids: CASSQRQGSDIQYF. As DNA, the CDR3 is TGTGCCAGCAGCCAAAGACAGGGATCGGACATTCAGTACTTC.

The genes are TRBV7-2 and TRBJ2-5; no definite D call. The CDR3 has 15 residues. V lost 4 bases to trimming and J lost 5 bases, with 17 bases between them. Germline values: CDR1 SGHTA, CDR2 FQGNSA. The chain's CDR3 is CASSSKTAVRETQYF. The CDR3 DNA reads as TGTGCCAGCAGCTCTAAAACTGCGGTCAGGGAGACCCAGTACTTC.

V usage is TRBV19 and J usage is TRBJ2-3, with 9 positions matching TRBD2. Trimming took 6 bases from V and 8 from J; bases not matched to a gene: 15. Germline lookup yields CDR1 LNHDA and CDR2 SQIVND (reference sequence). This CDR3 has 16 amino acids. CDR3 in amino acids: CASSRAGGPTPGTQYF. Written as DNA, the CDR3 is TGTGCCAGTAGCAGGGCGGGAGGGCCCACCCCCGGTACGCAGTATTTT.

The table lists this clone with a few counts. The CDR3 DNA sequence: TGTGCCAGCAGCGTCCGGGGGATAGACGAGCAGTACTTC. It is translated as CASSVRGIDEQYF. This chain joins TRBV7-9 and TRBJ2-7; a possible D gene is TRBD2 (6 bases). The germline V gene has CDR1 SEHNR and CDR2 FQNEAQ (reference sequence). Trimming pared 5 bases from V and 5 bases from J, leaving 13 bases between. The CDR3 length is 13 residues.

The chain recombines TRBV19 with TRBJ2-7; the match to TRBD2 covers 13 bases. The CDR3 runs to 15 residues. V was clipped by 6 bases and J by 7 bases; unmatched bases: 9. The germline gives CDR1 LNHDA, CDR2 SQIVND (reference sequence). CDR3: CASSPGTSGIGEQYF. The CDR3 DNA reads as TGTGCCAGTAGCCCGGGGACTAGCGGGATAGGGGAGCAGTACTTC.

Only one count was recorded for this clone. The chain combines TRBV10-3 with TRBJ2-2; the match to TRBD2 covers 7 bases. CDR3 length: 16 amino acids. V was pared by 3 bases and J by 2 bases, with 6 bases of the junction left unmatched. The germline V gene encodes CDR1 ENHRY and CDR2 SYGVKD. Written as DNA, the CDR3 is TGTGCCATCAGTGAAGTGGCTAGCGGAAACACCGGGGAGCTGTTTTTT. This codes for CAISEVASGNTGELFF.

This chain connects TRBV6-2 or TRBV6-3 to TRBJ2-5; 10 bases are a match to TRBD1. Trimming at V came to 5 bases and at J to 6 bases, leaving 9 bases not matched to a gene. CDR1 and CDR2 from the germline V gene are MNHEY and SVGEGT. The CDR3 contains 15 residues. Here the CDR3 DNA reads TGTGCCAGCAGTCCCGGGACAGGGGAACTGAAGACCCAGTACTTC. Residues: CASSPGTGELKTQYF.

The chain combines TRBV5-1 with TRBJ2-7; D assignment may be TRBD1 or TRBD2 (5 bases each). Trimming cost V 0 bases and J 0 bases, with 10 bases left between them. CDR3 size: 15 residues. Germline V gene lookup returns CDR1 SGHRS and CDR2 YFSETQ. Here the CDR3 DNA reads TGCGCCAGCAGCTTGGGATGGGGGAGCTCCTACGAGCAGTACTTC. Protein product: CASSLGWGSSYEQYF.